This TCR beta chain was captured in a study of blood T cell repertoires in COVID-19. Overall study: Sites across the United States, Italy and Spain contributed samples from acute and convalescent COVID-19. Nucleic acid was either cDNA or gDNA, and it came from T cells, B-cell-depleted T cells, or PBMCs.

Authors' analysis steps: The authors estimated nucleated cell counts from reference gene primer amplification. TCRdb's table, derived via immunoSEQ multiplex PCR, lists solely in-frame clones and lacks some. The V and J calls and the clone size are those of that table, but D and trimming were determined from the DNA. The profile shows about 300,000 clones, more than 70% of them singletons. In germline, CDR1 is GTSNPN, CDR2 SVGIG (reference sequence). V was clipped by 2 bases and J by 10 bases, with 11 bases between them. The CDR3 is made up of 11 amino acids. V usage is TRBV30 and J usage is TRBJ1-1; D is uncertain. The sample taken for sequencing was peripheral blood. This clonotype was sampled from a woman between 50 and 59 years old with acute or convalescent COVID-19. The CDR3 DNA reads TGTGCCTGGAGTAGGAGATTGCCAGCTTTCTTT. This sequence encodes CAWSRRLPAFF. The full variable domain, completed using reference TRBV30 and TRBJ1-1, is SQTIHQWPATLVQPVGSPLSLECTVEGTSNPNLYWYRQAAGRGLQLLFYSVGIGQISSEVPQNLSASRPQDRQFILSSKKLLLSDSGFYLCAWSRRLPAFFGQGTRLTVV.